This T cell receptor (beta chain) was identified during a study of CD8 T cells in ankylosing spondylitis. The study's findings and limits: Earlier studies detected some motif variants in reactive arthritis synovial fluid and blood. Several highly homologous variants made up a TCR beta motif, and this motif appeared characteristic of ankylosing spondylitis blood.

The V and J ends lost 2 bases and 8 bases respectively, with 11 bases between them. Per germline, CDR1 SGHDT and CDR2 YYEEEE. The CDR3 extends over 13 amino acids. MiXCR, run by TCRdb on the 5' RACE reads, gives a single entry per CDR3 protein. Of 150,000 to 250,000 distinct CDR3 sequences in the sample, around 13% are singletons; the top ten hold about 15%. This clonotype was picked up a small number of times. Its antigen is unidentified. Source material: blood, either unsorted or a sorted T cell fraction (not recorded which). This rearrangement joins TRBV5-6 to TRBJ2-1; perhaps TRBD1 as D (6 bases). This sequence was found in a male donor with ankylosing spondylitis or in good health (not recorded which). CDR3 amino acids: CASSFLGGDEQFF. CDR3 DNA: TGTGCCAGCAGCTTCTTAGGGGGAGATGAGCAGTTCTTC.